These T cell receptor beta chains were read from a single sample in a study of technical replicates of blood from a handful of donors. Produced via immunoSEQ multiplex PCR; TCRdb's table is partial and in-frame only. The data contain 70,000 to 85,000 clones, 92% of them singletons. Sequencing input: T cells isolated from PBMCs. The receptors derive from a human donor in good health. CDR3s include the opening cysteine and the closing phenylalanine or tryptophan. A D gene is named only where the DNA matches it firmly. The size of a clone is reported for some rows only, either as once, few or many, or as a class for expanded clones.

CDR3 length: 14; D gene: -; J gene: TRBJ1-1; V gene: TRBV19; clone size: -; CDR3 DNA: TGTGCCAGTAGTATAGAGGTAGCGAACACTGAAGCTTTCTTT; CDR3 protein: CASSIEVANTEAFF
CDR3 length: 16; D gene: -; J gene: TRBJ1-2; V gene: TRBV6-1; clone size: -; CDR3 DNA: TGTGCCAGCAGTGAAGCGGTACGAAGAGCTAACTATGGCTACACCTTC; CDR3 protein: CASSEAVRRANYGYTF
CDR3 length: 14; D gene: -; J gene: TRBJ1-3; V gene: TRBV27; clone size: -; CDR3 DNA: TGTGCCAGCAGTTTAGGACTATCTGGAAACACCATATATTTT; CDR3 protein: CASSLGLSGNTIYF
CDR3 length: 15; D gene: TRBD1; J gene: TRBJ2-3; V gene: TRBV2; clone size: -; CDR3 DNA: TGTGCCAGCAGTGTACAGGGGGCGGGCACAGATACGCAGTATTTT; CDR3 protein: CASSVQGAGTDTQYF
CDR3 length: 15; D gene: TRBD2; J gene: TRBJ2-2; V gene: TRBV6-1; clone size: once; CDR3 DNA: TGTGCCAGCGGGTCGAGCGGGGCTCGCACCGGGGAGCTGTTTTTT; CDR3 protein: CASGSSGARTGELFF
CDR3 length: 14; D gene: -; J gene: TRBJ1-5; V gene: TRBV30; clone size: -; CDR3 DNA: TGTGCCTGGAGCCTAGCAAACGTCGATCAGCCCCAGCATTTT; CDR3 protein: CAWSLANVDQPQHF
CDR3 length: 14; D gene: -; J gene: TRBJ1-1; V gene: TRBV5-5; clone size: -; CDR3 DNA: TGTGCCAGCAGCTTGGCTTGGGGGACTTATGAAGCTTTCTTT; CDR3 protein: CASSLAWGTYEAFF
CDR3 length: 14; D gene: -; J gene: TRBJ2-2; V gene: TRBV6-6; clone size: -; CDR3 DNA: TGTGCCAGCAGTTACCGGGGGAACACCGGGGAGCTGTTTTTT; CDR3 protein: CASSYRGNTGELFF
CDR3 length: 13; D gene: TRBD1; J gene: TRBJ1-4; V gene: TRBV30; clone size: -; CDR3 DNA: TGTGCCTGGAGGGACAGGACGGGGGAAAAACTGTTTTTT; CDR3 protein: CAWRDRTGEKLFF
CDR3 length: 16; D gene: TRBD1; J gene: TRBJ2-2; V gene: TRBV7-9; clone size: -; CDR3 DNA: TGTGCCAGCAGCCGAACCGGGACAGGGAATACCGGGGAGCTGTTTTTT; CDR3 protein: CASSRTGTGNTGELFF
CDR3 length: 16; D gene: -; J gene: TRBJ2-1; V gene: TRBV2; clone size: -; CDR3 DNA: TGTGCCAGCACGGGAGTTAAACAGGGGAGGAGCAATGAGCAGTTCTTC; CDR3 protein: CASTGVKQGRSNEQFF
CDR3 length: 17; D gene: -; J gene: TRBJ2-7; V gene: TRBV19; clone size: -; CDR3 DNA: TGTGCCAGTAGTATAATGGCTTGGTCTAGCGAGAAGAACGAGCAGTACTTC; CDR3 protein: CASSIMAWSSEKNEQYF
CDR3 length: 16; D gene: TRBD2; J gene: TRBJ2-3; V gene: TRBV30; clone size: -; CDR3 DNA: TGTGCCTGGAGCGGTCACGGGACTAGCGGGGCAGATACGCAGTATTTT; CDR3 protein: CAWSGHGTSGADTQYF
CDR3 length: 15; D gene: -; J gene: TRBJ2-4; V gene: TRBV5-1; clone size: -; CDR3 DNA: TGCGCCAGCAGCTTGGGGGAGAATCCCAAAAACATTCAGTACTTC; CDR3 protein: CASSLGENPKNIQYF
CDR3 length: 14; D gene: -; J gene: TRBJ2-5; V gene: TRBV19; clone size: -; CDR3 DNA: TGTGCCAGTAGTCTATCGGGTCTGAGGGAGACCCAGTACTTC; CDR3 protein: CASSLSGLRETQYF
CDR3 length: 13; D gene: -; J gene: TRBJ2-7; V gene: TRBV11-2; clone size: -; CDR3 DNA: TGTGCCAGCAGCTTTCCTAGTGGCTACGAGCAGTACTTC; CDR3 protein: CASSFPSGYEQYF
CDR3 length: 17; D gene: TRBD2; J gene: TRBJ2-3; V gene: TRBV13; clone size: -; CDR3 DNA: TGTGCCAGCAGCGATCCAGGAGCGGGAGGGCCACCAGATACGCAGTATTTT; CDR3 protein: CASSDPGAGGPPDTQYF
CDR3 length: 14; D gene: TRBD1; J gene: TRBJ1-2; V gene: TRBV6-1; clone size: -; CDR3 DNA: TGTGCCAGCAGTCCCGACAGGGGTGATTATGGCTACACCTTC; CDR3 protein: CASSPDRGDYGYTF
CDR3 length: 13; D gene: -; J gene: TRBJ1-1; V gene: TRBV11-2; clone size: -; CDR3 DNA: TGTGCCAGCAGCTTAGTACAGGAAGCTGAAGCTTTCTTT; CDR3 protein: CASSLVQEAEAFF
CDR3 length: 15; D gene: TRBD2; J gene: TRBJ2-2; V gene: TRBV6-5; clone size: -; CDR3 DNA: TGTGCCAGCAGTTACCGCGCGGGAGGGGCATGGGAGCTGTTTTTT; CDR3 protein: CASSYRAGGAWELFF
CDR3 length: 14; D gene: TRBD1; J gene: TRBJ2-3; V gene: TRBV7-7; clone size: -; CDR3 DNA: TGTGCTAGCAGCCCGGACAGGGCCGTTCATACGCAGTATTTT; CDR3 protein: CASSPDRAVHTQYF
CDR3 length: 16; D gene: TRBD2; J gene: TRBJ2-1; V gene: TRBV5-8; clone size: once; CDR3 DNA: TGTGCCATCAGACGTCCTAGCGGGAGAATTTGGAATGAGCAGTTCTTC; CDR3 protein: CAIRRPSGRIWNEQFF
CDR3 length: 13; D gene: -; J gene: TRBJ2-1; V gene: TRBV6-5; clone size: once; CDR3 DNA: TGTGCCAGCAGTTACTCAGCTGGCAATGAGCAGTTCTTC; CDR3 protein: CASSYSAGNEQFF
CDR3 length: 13; D gene: -; J gene: TRBJ1-1; V gene: TRBV2; clone size: -; CDR3 DNA: TGTGCCAGCAGCGTGCAGGTCGAGGGCCAAGCTTTCTTT; CDR3 protein: CASSVQVEGQAFF
CDR3 length: 11; D gene: -; J gene: TRBJ1-1; V gene: TRBV27; clone size: few; CDR3 DNA: TGTGCCAGCAGTAAGAACGTCGCGACTTTCTTT; CDR3 protein: CASSKNVATFF
CDR3 length: 15; D gene: -; J gene: TRBJ1-2; V gene: TRBV4-3; clone size: -; CDR3 DNA: TGCGCCAGCAGCCAAGACAAGAACTCCAACTATGGCTACACCTTC; CDR3 protein: CASSQDKNSNYGYTF
CDR3 length: 12; D gene: -; J gene: TRBJ2-1; V gene: TRBV12-5; clone size: -; CDR3 DNA: TGTGCTAGTGGTTTGGGCCTAGCTGGGGAGTTCTTC; CDR3 protein: CASGLGLAGEFF
CDR3 length: 11; D gene: -; J gene: TRBJ2-7; V gene: TRBV6-5; clone size: -; CDR3 DNA: TGTGCCAGCACAGGAACCTACGAGCAGTACTTC; CDR3 protein: CASTGTYEQYF
CDR3 length: 14; D gene: -; J gene: TRBJ1-2; V gene: TRBV15; clone size: once; CDR3 DNA: TGTGCCACCAACCCTGTAGAGGGAGCTGGTGGCTACACCTTC; CDR3 protein: CATNPVEGAGGYTF
CDR3 length: 15; D gene: -; J gene: TRBJ2-3; V gene: TRBV11-2; clone size: once; CDR3 DNA: TGTGCCAGCAGCCTGGACAGTCTGATCACAGATACGCAGTATTTT; CDR3 protein: CASSLDSLITDTQYF
CDR3 length: 17; D gene: TRBD2; J gene: TRBJ2-1; V gene: TRBV5-1; clone size: -; CDR3 DNA: TGCGCCAGCAGCTTGGAGGGGGCGGGAGGGCCGGTAAATGAGCAGTTCTTC; CDR3 protein: CASSLEGAGGPVNEQFF
CDR3 length: 14; D gene: -; J gene: TRBJ1-1; V gene: TRBV5-1; clone size: -; CDR3 DNA: TGCGCCAGCTTCCCGGGGGGGGAACACGCTGAAGCTTTCTTT; CDR3 protein: CASFPGGEHAEAFF
CDR3 length: 16; D gene: TRBD1; J gene: TRBJ2-5; V gene: TRBV13; clone size: -; CDR3 DNA: TGTGCCAGCAGCTTAGGGAGGGGGCGTTTTGGAGAGACCCAGTACTTC; CDR3 protein: CASSLGRGRFGETQYF
CDR3 length: 15; D gene: TRBD2; J gene: TRBJ2-5; V gene: TRBV6-5; clone size: -; CDR3 DNA: TGTGCCAGCAGTTACATTAGCGGGAGGGAAGAGACCCAGTACTTC; CDR3 protein: CASSYISGREETQYF
CDR3 length: 15; D gene: TRBD2; J gene: TRBJ2-7; V gene: TRBV18; clone size: -; CDR3 DNA: TGTGCCAGCTCACACCGACTAGCGGGAGTAGACGAGCAGTACTTC; CDR3 protein: CASSHRLAGVDEQYF
CDR3 length: 15; D gene: -; J gene: TRBJ1-1; V gene: TRBV7-9; clone size: once; CDR3 DNA: TGTGCCAGCAGCTCCCCCCGGACAGCCAACACTGAAGCTTTCTTT; CDR3 protein: CASSSPRTANTEAFF
CDR3 length: 13; D gene: TRBD1; J gene: TRBJ2-1; V gene: TRBV29-1; clone size: -; CDR3 DNA: TGCAGCGGGACAGGGGGTGCCTACAATGAGCAGTTCTTC; CDR3 protein: CSGTGGAYNEQFF
CDR3 length: 13; D gene: -; J gene: TRBJ2-7; V gene: TRBV25-1; clone size: -; CDR3 DNA: TGTGCCAGCAGAGGACAGAGCTCCTACGAGCAGTACTTC; CDR3 protein: CASRGQSSYEQYF
CDR3 length: 12; D gene: -; J gene: TRBJ1-2; V gene: TRBV5-5; clone size: -; CDR3 DNA: TGTGCCAGCAGCTTACAGAACTATGGCTACACCTTC; CDR3 protein: CASSLQNYGYTF
CDR3 length: 18; D gene: TRBD2; J gene: TRBJ2-7; V gene: TRBV7-3; clone size: -; CDR3 DNA: TGTGCCAGCAGCCCGACGCCGGGCTCCGGGACTAGCTCCTACGAGCAGTACTTC; CDR3 protein: CASSPTPGSGTSSYEQYF
CDR3 length: 12; D gene: -; J gene: TRBJ2-7; V gene: TRBV5-6; clone size: once; CDR3 DNA: TGTGCCAGCAGCTTGCTTGCCTACGAGCAGTACTTC; CDR3 protein: CASSLLAYEQYF
CDR3 length: 14; D gene: -; J gene: TRBJ1-1; V gene: TRBV25-1; clone size: once; CDR3 DNA: TGTGCCAGCAGTGAATTTGGAGGGAACACTGAAGCTTTCTTT; CDR3 protein: CASSEFGGNTEAFF